This TCR beta chain was observed in a study of PD-1 blockade in classical Hodgkin lymphoma. Points from the study as a whole: Patients with a complete response exhibited baseline diversity comparable to newly diagnosed patients. Patients were excluded if nivolumab began under 1 year after ASCT (the autologous transplant).

This CDR3 contains 15 residues. Germline loops: CDR1 MDHEN, CDR2 SYDVKM. V trimming: 7 bases; J trimming: 1 base; junction bases outside the gene matches: 9. Turning to this clone: The antigen remains unidentified.

Each of the patients experienced relapse following autologous stem cell transplantation, and their brentuximab vedotin exposure differed. The assay was immunoSEQ multiplex PCR, and TCRdb's table has in-frame clones only and misses some. The table lists 30,000 or so clones, approximately 80% of them singletons. The sequence was collected from a human donor with classical Hodgkin lymphoma. The sequencing used peripheral blood mononuclear cells (PBMCs), collected at baseline. J is TRBJ1-1 and V is TRBV28; 7 bases agree with TRBD1. CDR3 loop: CASTAGGDGNTEAFF. The CDR3, as DNA: TGTGCCAGCACGGCAGGGGGAGACGGGAACACTGAAGCTTTCTTT.